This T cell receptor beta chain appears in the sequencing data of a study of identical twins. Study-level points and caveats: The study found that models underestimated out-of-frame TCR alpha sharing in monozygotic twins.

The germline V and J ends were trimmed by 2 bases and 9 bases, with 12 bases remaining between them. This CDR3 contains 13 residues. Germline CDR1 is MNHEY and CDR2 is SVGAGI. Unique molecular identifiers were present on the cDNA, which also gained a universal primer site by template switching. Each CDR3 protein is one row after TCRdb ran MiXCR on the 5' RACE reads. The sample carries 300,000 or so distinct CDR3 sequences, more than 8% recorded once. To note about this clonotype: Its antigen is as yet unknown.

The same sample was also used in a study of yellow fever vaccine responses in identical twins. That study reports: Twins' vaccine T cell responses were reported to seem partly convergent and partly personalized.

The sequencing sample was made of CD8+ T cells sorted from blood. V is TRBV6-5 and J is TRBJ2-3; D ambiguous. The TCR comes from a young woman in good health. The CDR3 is CASSYEFESTQYF. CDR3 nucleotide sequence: TGTGCCAGCAGTTACGAGTTTGAGTCGACGCAGTATTTT.